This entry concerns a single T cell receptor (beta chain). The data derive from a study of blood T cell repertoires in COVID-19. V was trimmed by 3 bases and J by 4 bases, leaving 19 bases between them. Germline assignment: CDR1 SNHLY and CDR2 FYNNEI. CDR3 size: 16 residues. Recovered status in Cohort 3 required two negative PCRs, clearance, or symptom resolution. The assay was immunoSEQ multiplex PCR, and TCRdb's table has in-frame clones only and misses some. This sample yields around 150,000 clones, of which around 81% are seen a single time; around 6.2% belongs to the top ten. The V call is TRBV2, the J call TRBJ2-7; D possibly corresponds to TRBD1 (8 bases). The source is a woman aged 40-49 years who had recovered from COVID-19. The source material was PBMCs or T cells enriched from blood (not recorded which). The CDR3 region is CASSEGGTGPGYEQYF. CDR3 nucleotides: TGTGCCAGCAGTGAGGGGGGGACAGGCCCCGGTTACGAGCAGTACTTC.